Shown below are 10 T cell receptor beta chains from a single sample sequenced in a study of beta chain features in type 1 diabetes. Of the isolated RNA, all was reverse transcribed, and so the sequenced material was expressed TCRB transcripts. Method: immunoSEQ multiplex PCR; TCRdb's copy keeps in-frame clones and lacks some. The sample has 240,000 or so clones; around 68% are singletons. Material for sequencing was naive CD4+ T cells from blood. These receptors all come from a man aged 30 to 39 in good health.

This clone was counted only a few times. V and J are TRBV28 and TRBJ2-2, with 7 nucleotides matching TRBD1. The length of the CDR3 is 14 residues. The germline gives CDR1 MDHEN, CDR2 SYDVKM. Losses at the gene ends were 7 bases for V and 1 base for J; bases not matched to a gene: 3. In nucleotides, the CDR3 is TGTGCCAGCAAGAGACAGGGGAACACCGGGGAGCTGTTTTTT. Amino acids: CASKRQGNTGELFF.

The chain couples TRBV7-2 to TRBJ2-7; unclear D gene. Trimming stripped 5 bases from V and 0 bases from J, with 11 bases between. The CDR3 consists of 14 residues. Germline values: CDR1 SGHTA, CDR2 FQGNSA. CDR3 in DNA: TGTGCCAGCAGCCTACAGATGAGCTCCTACGAGCAGTACTTC. Translating gives CASSLQMSSYEQYF.

The chain has TRBV29-1 and TRBJ2-7, with 7 bases aligning to TRBD1. The CDR3 extends over 13 amino acids. Germline CDR1 and CDR2: SQVTM and ANQGSEA. V gave up 6 bases and J gave up 5 bases; unmatched junction bases: 10. The CDR3 loop reads CSVTRQGPNEQYF. In DNA form, the CDR3 reads TGCAGCGTGACTCGACAGGGACCCAACGAGCAGTACTTC.

V usage is TRBV30 and J usage is TRBJ1-2; no reliable D call. V was cut by 0 bases and J by 2 bases, with 7 bases left in between. Germline CDR1 is GTSNPN and CDR2 is SVGIG (reference sequence). CDR3 size: 13 residues. The CDR3 bases are TGTGCCTGGAGTGTACCACAGAACTATGGCTACACCTTC. Translation gives CAWSVPQNYGYTF. Supplemented by reference TRBV30 and TRBJ1-2, the full variable domain reads SQTIHQWPATLVQPVGSPLSLECTVEGTSNPNLYWYRQAAGRGLQLLFYSVGIGQISSEVPQNLSASRPQDRQFILSSKKLLLSDSGFYLCAWSVPQNYGYTFGSGTRLTVV.

This clone was found a few times. This CDR3 is CASSLDRQSNTEAFF. The CDR3 DNA is TGTGCCAGCAGCTTAGACAGGCAATCGAACACTGAAGCTTTCTTT. The genes are TRBV7-2 and TRBJ1-1, with TRBD1 as a possible D gene (5 bases). This CDR3 spans 15 amino acids. V shed 1 base and J shed 1 base, with 10 bases lying between them. The V gene's germline CDR1 is SGHTA and CDR2 FQGNSA. The whole variable domain, filled in from reference TRBV7-2 and TRBJ1-1, reads GAGVSQSPSNKVTEKGKDVELRCDPISGHTALYWYRQSLGQGLEFLIYFQGNSAPDKSGLPSDRFSAERTGGSVSTLTIQRTQQEDSAVYLCASSLDRQSNTEAFFGQGTRLTVV.

This rearrangement joins TRBV6-1 to TRBJ2-3; D ambiguous. CDR1 is MNHNS and CDR2 is SASEGT in the germline V gene. Trimming left V 5 bases short and J 9 bases short, with 12 bases between. This CDR3 is 12 amino acids long. The CDR3 loop reads CASSSDRTTQYF. The CDR3 region has the DNA TGTGCCAGCAGTTCCGACCGAACCACGCAGTATTTT.

CDR3 sequence reads: CASSLRDTQYF. The CDR3 DNA sequence: TGCGCCAGCAGCCTAAGGGATACGCAGTATTTT. The chain joins TRBV10-2 to TRBJ2-3; D remains unclear. The CDR3 totals 11 residues. CDR1 is WSHSY, CDR2 SAAADI, per germline. Trimming left V 6 bases short and J 6 bases short, with 7 bases between.

Of note for this clone: The sample contains more than one DNA sequence encoding this CDR3. J is TRBJ1-1 and V is TRBV30; no firm D call. The germline gives CDR1 GTSNPN, CDR2 SVGIG (reference sequence). Trimming removed 4 bases at V and 4 bases at J, with 7 bases between. This CDR3 comprises 11 residues. The CDR3 nucleotides are TGTGCCTGGAATCGCGGCACTGAAGCTTTCTTT. Translated, it gives CAWNRGTEAFF. Looking up the rest from reference TRBV30 and TRBJ1-1 gives the full variable domain: SQTIHQWPATLVQPVGSPLSLECTVEGTSNPNLYWYRQAAGRGLQLLFYSVGIGQISSEVPQNLSASRPQDRQFILSSKKLLLSDSGFYLCAWNRGTEAFFGQGTRLTVV.

This clone appeared a few times. The CDR3 nucleotides are TGTGCCATCAGCGGGGACTTACGAGAGACCCAGTACTTC. This gives the protein CAISGDLRETQYF. The genes are TRBV10-3 and TRBJ2-5, with D tentatively TRBD2 (6 bases). This CDR3 region has 13 residues. Trimming stripped 6 bases from V and 4 bases from J, with 12 bases between. The V gene's germline CDR1 is ENHRY and CDR2 SYGVKD.

This clone was observed a handful of times. The V and J genes are TRBV18 and TRBJ2-5; D uncertain. From germline, CDR1 is KGHSH and CDR2 LQKENI. There are 14 residues in the CDR3. The V end was cut by 2 bases, the J end by 4 bases, with 11 bases between. In DNA, the CDR3 is TGTGCCAGCTCACCAGGAGATAGACTAGAGACCCAGTACTTC. Its protein product is CASSPGDRLETQYF.